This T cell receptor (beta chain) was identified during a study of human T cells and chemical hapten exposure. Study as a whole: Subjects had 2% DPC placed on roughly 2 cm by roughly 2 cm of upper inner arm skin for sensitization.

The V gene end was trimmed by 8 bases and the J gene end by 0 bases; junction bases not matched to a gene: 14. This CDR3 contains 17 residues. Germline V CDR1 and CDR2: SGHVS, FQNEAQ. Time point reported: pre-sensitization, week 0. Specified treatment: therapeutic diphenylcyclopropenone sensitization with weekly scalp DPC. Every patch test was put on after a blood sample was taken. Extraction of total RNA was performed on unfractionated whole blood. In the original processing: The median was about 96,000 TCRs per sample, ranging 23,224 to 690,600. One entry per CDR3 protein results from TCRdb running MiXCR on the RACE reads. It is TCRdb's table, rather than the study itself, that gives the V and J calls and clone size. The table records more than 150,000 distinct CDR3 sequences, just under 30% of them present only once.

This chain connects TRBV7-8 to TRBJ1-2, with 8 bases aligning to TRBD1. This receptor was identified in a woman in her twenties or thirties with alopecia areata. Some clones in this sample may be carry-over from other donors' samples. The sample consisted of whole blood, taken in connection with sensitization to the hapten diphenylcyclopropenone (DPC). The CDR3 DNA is TGTGCCAGCTCCCATCGCATCCGACAGGGGACTAACTATGGCTACACCTTC. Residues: CASSHRIRQGTNYGYTF.